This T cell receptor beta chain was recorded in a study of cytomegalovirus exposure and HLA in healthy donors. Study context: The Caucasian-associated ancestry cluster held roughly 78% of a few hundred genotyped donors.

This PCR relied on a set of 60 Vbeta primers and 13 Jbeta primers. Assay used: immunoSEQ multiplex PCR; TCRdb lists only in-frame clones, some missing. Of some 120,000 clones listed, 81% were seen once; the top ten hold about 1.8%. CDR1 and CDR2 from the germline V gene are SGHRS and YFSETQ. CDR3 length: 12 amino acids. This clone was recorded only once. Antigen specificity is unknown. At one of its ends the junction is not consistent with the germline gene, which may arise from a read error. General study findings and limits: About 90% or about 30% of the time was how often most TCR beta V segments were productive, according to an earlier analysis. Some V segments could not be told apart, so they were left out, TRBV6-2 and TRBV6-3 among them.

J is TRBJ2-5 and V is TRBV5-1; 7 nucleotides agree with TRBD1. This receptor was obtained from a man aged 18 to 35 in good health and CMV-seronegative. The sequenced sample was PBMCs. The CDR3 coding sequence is TGCGCCAGCAGCTGGGATTTGACAGGGCCCAACTTC. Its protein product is CASSWDLTGPNF.